Sequencing of this TCR beta chain was carried out in a study of blood T cells in healthy people across ages. Overall study: About one barcoded beta molecule per two T cells was the capture yield of template switching. Study-level results: The lack of PBMC sorting stopped any conclusive naive versus antigen-experienced comparison.

A second PCR of 7 to 11 cycles used a sample-barcoded 5' primer and a J-beta primer mix. TCRdb itself ran the 5' RACE reads through MiXCR, one entry per CDR3 protein. Of about 800,000 distinct CDR3 sequences in the sample, roughly 25% were seen once. With respect to this clonotype: Its target is unknown.

The germline CDR1 and CDR2 sequences are LGHNA and YSLEER. This CDR3 comprises 14 residues. With V trimmed by 1 base and J by 1 base, 0 bases remained unmatched. These data are also associated with another study on T cells of mothers and their children. From that second work: Similar effects of thymic selection on TCR recombination output were recorded in related and unrelated pairs.

The chain combines TRBV4-3 with TRBJ2-5; 7 bases map to TRBD2. The source material was blood. The source is a boy younger than 18 in good health. The DNA for the CDR3 is TGCGCCAGCAGCCAAGGGGAGGGCCAAGAGACCCAGTACTTC. This gives the protein CASSQGEGQETQYF.